The 19 T cell receptor beta chains listed next were all sequenced from one sample in a study of identical twins. TCRdb re-called the 5' RACE reads through MiXCR, storing one row per CDR3 protein. The repertoire consists of 200,000 to 250,000 distinct CDR3 sequences, with 7.5% occurring once and the leading ten covering about 2%. This sample also belongs to another study, concerning yellow fever vaccine responses in identical twins.

Sequencing was carried out using memory (CD45RO+) T cells sorted from blood. These receptors were taken from a woman under 30 in good health.

This rearrangement joins TRBV24-1 to TRBJ1-2; D perhaps matches TRBD1 (5 bases). The V gene lost 7 bases and the J gene lost 0 bases, with 11 bases spanning the gap. The CDR3 has 14 residues. Germline V gives CDR1 KGHDR, CDR2 SFDVKD. As DNA, the CDR3 is TGTGCCACCAGCAAAACGACAGCTAACTATGGCTACACCTTC. The encoded protein is CATSKTTANYGYTF.

There are a few counts of this clonotype. The rearrangement links TRBV6-1 to TRBJ2-1, with D maybe TRBD2 (6 bases). V was trimmed by 6 bases and J by 9 bases, leaving 15 bases between them. Germline V gene lookup returns CDR1 MNHNS and CDR2 SASEGT. The CDR3 length is 13 residues. The CDR3 DNA follows: TGTGCCAGCAGGGGGTGGCGGGATGGTGAGCAGTTCTTC. It translates to CASRGWRDGEQFF.

The rearrangement links TRBV11-3 to TRBJ2-2; possibly TRBD2 for D (5 bases). V lost 5 bases and J lost 6, with 16 bases in between. From germline, CDR1 is SGHNT and CDR2 YENEEA. The CDR3 is made up of 15 amino acids. The chain's CDR3 is CASSPLPGSSGELFF. Written as DNA, the CDR3 is TGTGCCAGCAGCCCTCTACCTGGGAGCTCCGGGGAGCTGTTTTTT.

CDR3 residues: CASSERDSSSYEQYF. In DNA form, the CDR3 reads TGTGCCAGCAGTGAGAGGGACAGCTCCTCCTACGAGCAGTACTTC. The chain has TRBV2 and TRBJ2-7; 7 positions match TRBD1. CDR1 and CDR2 from the germline V gene are SNHLY and FYNNEI. V dropped 3 bases and J dropped 0; count of bases not matched to a gene: 5. The CDR3 is made up of 15 amino acids.

This clonotype has a handful of counts. The gene calls are TRBV6-2 or TRBV6-3 and TRBJ1-3; D remains ambiguous. This CDR3 has 15 amino acids. The V gene's germline CDR1 is MNHEY and CDR2 SVGEGT. V shed 4 bases and J shed 0 bases, with 10 bases lying between them. The chain's CDR3 is CASSWSRNSGNTIYF. DNA of the CDR3: TGTGCCAGCAGTTGGAGCAGGAACTCTGGAAACACCATATATTTT.

The chain recombines TRBV3-1 with TRBJ1-1, with D maybe TRBD1 (6 bases). Trimming stripped 1 base from V and 8 bases from J, with 14 bases between. The germline V gene encodes CDR1 LGHDT and CDR2 YNNKEL (reference sequence). The CDR3 totals 14 residues. CDR3 nucleotide sequence: TGTGCCAGCAGCCAAGCGGGAAGTCAGGGGGAAGCTTTCTTT. Protein product: CASSQAGSQGEAFF.

About this clonotype itself: A single base separates this from a much larger clone, so it may be a read error. This chain links TRBV11-2 with TRBJ1-2; TRBD1 matches 9 bases. The CDR3 has 18 residues. CDR1 and CDR2 from the germline V gene are SGHAT and FQNNGV. Trimming removed 2 bases from V and 8 bases from J; junction bases left unmatched: 18. The CDR3 DNA follows: TGTGCCAGCAGCTTATTAGGGGGACAGGGCCCCCTAGGAGGAGGCTACACCTTC. This translates into CASSLLGGQGPLGGGYTF.

The J gene is TRBJ2-5, the V gene TRBV7-9; possibly TRBD2 for D (6 bases). Germline V CDR1 and CDR2: SEHNR, FQNEAQ (reference sequence). CDR3 size: 16 residues. The germline V and J ends were trimmed by 7 bases and 1 base, with 19 bases remaining between them. Written as DNA, the CDR3 is TGTGCCAGCATCTTGGTATTGGCGGGATCCCAAGAGACCCAGTACTTC. This gives the protein CASILVLAGSQETQYF.

This clonotype was counted a few times. The chain combines TRBV12-3 or TRBV12-4 with TRBJ2-7; TRBD1 matches at 7 bases. This CDR3 has 14 amino acids. The V segment lost 4 bases and the J segment 7 bases; nucleotides outside the gene matches: 10. The CDR3 bases are TGTGCCAGCAGTTCCCCGACAGGGCCCCAGGAGCAGTACTTC. This encodes CASSSPTGPQEQYF.

This clonotype has just a few counts. The CDR3: CATSDHSTGTDTQYF. The CDR3 region has the DNA TGTGCCACCAGTGACCACTCGACAGGGACAGATACGCAGTATTTT. V and J are TRBV24-1 and TRBJ2-3, with 7 bases matching TRBD1. The length of the CDR3 is 15 residues. V shed 4 bases and J 3 bases; nucleotides not matched to a gene: 6. Per germline, CDR1 KGHDR and CDR2 SFDVKD.

This clonotype appeared a few times. This sequence joins TRBV15 and TRBJ2-1; D might be TRBD2 (5 bases). Germline V gene lookup returns CDR1 LNHNV and CDR2 YYDKDF (reference sequence). The CDR3 extends over 15 amino acids. Between the trimmed V and J ends, which lost 5 bases and 9 bases, there was a span of 20 bases. The CDR3, as DNA: TGTGCCACCAGCCGACAATCGCCGGGGTCAGTTGAGCAGTTCTTC. It specifies CATSRQSPGSVEQFF.

This clonotype was counted at least ten times. The rearrangement joins TRBV20-1 to TRBJ2-7; 7 bases map to TRBD1. Trimming cost V 6 bases and J 3 bases; bases outside gene matches: 11. CDR1 DFQATT and CDR2 SNEGSKA come from the germline V gene (reference sequence). The CDR3 has 14 residues. The CDR3 DNA reads TGCAGTGCACTTCCCCACGGGACAGTCTACGAGCAGTACTTC. Translation: CSALPHGTVYEQYF.

This clonotype was counted ten times or more. The chain joins TRBV5-6 to TRBJ2-7; D gene ambiguous. CDR1 and CDR2 (germline): SGHDT, YYEEEE. V was pared by 4 bases and J by 2 bases, with 4 bases between. The CDR3 spans 11 residues. The CDR3 coding sequence is TGTGCCAGCAGCGGAGCCTACGAGCAGTACTTC. This encodes CASSGAYEQYF.

The sample holds many counts of this clonotype. This rearrangement joins TRBV4-1 to TRBJ2-6; D not resolved. The CDR3 covers 15 residues. The V end lost 0 bases, the J end lost 1 base, and 4 bases lay between the germline ends. From germline, CDR1 is MGHRA and CDR2 YSYEKL. CDR3 sequence reads: CASSQEGSGANVLTF. CDR3 DNA sequence: TGCGCCAGCAGCCAAGAGGGGTCTGGGGCCAACGTCCTGACTTTC.

This clonotype was observed a handful of times. J is TRBJ1-6 and V is TRBV6-1; 7 bases align to TRBD1. Trimming cost V 8 bases and J 5 bases; bases outside gene matches: 18. The CDR3 runs to 18 residues. CDR1 MNHNS and CDR2 SASEGT come from the germline V gene. CDR3 region: CASGRLLGTGENNSPLHF. Here the CDR3 DNA reads TGTGCCAGCGGCAGGCTATTGGGAACAGGGGAAAATAATTCACCCCTCCACTTT.

This clonotype occurred a few times. The chain recombines TRBV4-3 with TRBJ2-7, with TRBD2 identical over 12 bases. The V and J ends lost 4 bases and 5 bases, in that order; junction bases with no gene match: 6. CDR1 and CDR2 (germline): LGHNA, YSLEER. The CDR3 spans 15 residues. CDR3 sequence: CASSLRLAGADEQYF. CDR3 coding DNA: TGCGCCAGCAGCCTAAGACTAGCGGGAGCGGACGAGCAGTACTTC.

As concerns this clonotype: Compared with germline, one end of the junction differs, possibly owing to a read error. The rearrangement joins TRBV6-1 to TRBJ2-7, with D maybe TRBD1 (6 bases). There are 12 residues in the CDR3. Germline-derived CDR1 and CDR2 are MNHNS and SASEGT. CDR3 region: CASTEIGQLLTF. The CDR3 nucleotides are TGTGCCAGCACCGAAATAGGACAGCTCCTTACGTTC.

This clonotype appeared a few times. CDR3 bases: TGTGCCATCAGTGAGTTCGGGAACACTGAAGCTTTCTTT. It translates to CAISEFGNTEAFF. V gene TRBV10-3 combines with J gene TRBJ1-1; D unclear. This CDR3 comprises 13 residues. CDR1 ENHRY and CDR2 SYGVKD come from the germline V gene. V lost 1 base and J 1 base, leaving 4 bases between the germline ends.

This clonotype was counted many times. The chain links TRBV27 to TRBJ2-3, with D unresolved. This CDR3 is built from 16 residues. Germline CDR1 MNHEY, CDR2 SMNVEV (reference sequence). Deletions cut 3 bases from V and 0 bases from J, with 13 bases between. DNA for the CDR3: TGTGCCAGCAGTTTGAGTAGGTTTACTAGCACAGATACGCAGTATTTT. It codes for CASSLSRFTSTDTQYF.